This T cell receptor beta chain was obtained from a study of identical twins. TCRdb passed the 5' RACE reads through MiXCR, listing each CDR3 protein once. Of about 570,000 distinct CDR3 sequences in the sample, nearly 10% were seen once. Germline lookup yields CDR1 MNHNS and CDR2 SASEGT. The CDR3 is 15 amino acids. Losses at the gene ends were 7 bases for V and 4 bases for J; bases not matched to a gene: 8. A further study also used this sample, focusing on yellow fever vaccine responses in identical twins.

The source is a woman younger than 30 in good health. The chain carries TRBV6-1 and TRBJ2-5; 11 bases align to TRBD1. Sequenced: PBMCs. This chain's CDR3 is CASTGTGGGRETQYF. The CDR3 nucleotides read TGTGCCAGCACCGGGACAGGGGGAGGGAGAGAGACCCAGTACTTC.